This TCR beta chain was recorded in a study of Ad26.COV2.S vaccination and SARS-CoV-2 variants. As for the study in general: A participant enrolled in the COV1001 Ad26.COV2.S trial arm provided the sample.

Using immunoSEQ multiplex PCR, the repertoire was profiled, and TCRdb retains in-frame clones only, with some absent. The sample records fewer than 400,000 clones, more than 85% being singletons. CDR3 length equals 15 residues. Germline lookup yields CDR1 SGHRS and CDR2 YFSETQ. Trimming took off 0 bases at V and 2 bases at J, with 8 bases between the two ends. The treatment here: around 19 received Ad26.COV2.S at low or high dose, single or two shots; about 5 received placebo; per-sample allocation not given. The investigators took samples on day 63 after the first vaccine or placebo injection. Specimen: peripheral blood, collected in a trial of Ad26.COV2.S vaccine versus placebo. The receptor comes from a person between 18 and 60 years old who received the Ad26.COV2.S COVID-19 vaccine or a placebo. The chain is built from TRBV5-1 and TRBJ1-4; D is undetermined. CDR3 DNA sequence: TGCGCCAGCAGCTTGGACACCGGTACTAATGAAAAACTGTTTTTT. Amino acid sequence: CASSLDTGTNEKLFF.